The 14 T cell receptor beta chains presented below share a single source sample, sequenced in a study of T cells in Graves' hyperthyroidism and ophthalmopathy. The CDR3 regions of TCR beta were amplified from RNA transcripts. A first-round RT-PCR of the TCR CDR3 used the HTBI primer set. TCRdb recomputed calls from the multiplex PCR reads with MiXCR, one row per CDR3 protein. The sample lists 600,000 or so distinct CDR3 sequences, roughly 15% occurring once. Sample: blood. The origin of the receptors is a woman in her forties or fifties with Graves' ophthalmopathy.

This clonotype was seen ten or more times. This sequence joins TRBV12-3 or TRBV12-4 and TRBJ2-2; 15 bases are a match to TRBD2. The CDR3 is made up of 19 amino acids. Trimming at V came to 0 bases and at J to 3 bases, leaving 5 bases not matched to a gene. The CDR3 DNA reads as TGTGCCAGCAGTTTAGCGCAGGGACTAGCGGGAGGATACACCGGGGAGCTGTTTTTT. Translated, it gives CASSLAQGLAGGYTGELFF.

This clonotype came up once. CDR3 nucleotide sequence: TGCGCCAGCAGCCCAGCTAGGGGGGCTAGCGGGAGGTGGAACACAGATACGCAGTATTTT. The encoded protein is CASSPARGASGRWNTDTQYF. This chain uses TRBV4-1 with TRBJ2-3, with 11 bases aligning to TRBD2. From germline, CDR1 is MGHRA and CDR2 YSYEKL. V lost 4 bases and J lost 2; bases outside the gene matches: 17. The CDR3 is 20 amino acids.

This clonotype was seen repeatedly, ten times or more. The V call is TRBV6-1, the J call TRBJ2-4, with 8 positions matching TRBD1. Germline CDR1 is MNHNS and CDR2 is SASEGT. With V trimmed by 5 bases and J by 9 bases, 9 bases remained unmatched. The CDR3 loop spans 14 amino acids. CDR3 protein: CASSPTQGAAIQYF. CDR3 coding DNA: TGTGCCAGCAGTCCTACTCAGGGGGCTGCCATTCAGTACTTC.

This clonotype has only a few counts. This may be a read error, as it is one base from a much larger clone. The chain is built from TRBV12-3 or TRBV12-4 and TRBJ1-2; 9 bases are shared with TRBD1. This CDR3 comprises 15 residues. J was trimmed by 6 bases and V by 2 bases; bases with no gene match: 7. The CDR3 sequence: CASSLTGQGVDGYTF. Written as DNA, the CDR3 is TGTGCCAGCAGTTTAACGGGACAGGGCGTCGATGGCTACACCTTC.

The chain combines TRBV9 with TRBJ2-1, with 12 bases aligning to TRBD2. Per the germline V gene, CDR1 is SGDLS and CDR2 is YYNGEE. The CDR3 has 16 amino acids. Losses at the gene ends were 1 base for V and 7 bases for J; bases not matched to a gene: 6. This CDR3 is CASSVLQLAGGNEQFF. Written as DNA, the CDR3 is TGTGCCAGCAGCGTATTACAGCTAGCGGGAGGGAATGAGCAGTTCTTC.

This clonotype appeared many times. The chain recombines TRBV7-2 with TRBJ2-1, with 8 bases fitting TRBD2. CDR1 is SGHTA, CDR2 FQGNSA, per germline. Losses at the gene ends were 5 bases for V and 2 bases for J; bases not matched to a gene: 11. CDR3 length equals 17 residues. CDR3 DNA sequence: TGTGCCAGCAGCCTTCCCGAGCGGGAGTCCACCTACAATGAGCAGTTCTTC. This translates into CASSLPERESTYNEQFF.

This clonotype was detected many times. The rearrangement joins TRBV7-2 to TRBJ1-1; 9 bases are shared with TRBD1. CDR1 is SGHTA, CDR2 FQGNSA, per germline. V gave up 3 bases and J gave up 4 bases; unmatched junction bases: 3. CDR3 length: 14 residues. CDR3 nucleotides: TGTGCCAGCAGCTTCGACAGGGGGGTCACTGAAGCTTTCTTT. Its translation: CASSFDRGVTEAFF.

This clonotype was detected many times. The chain is built from TRBV9 and TRBJ2-3, with TRBD2 as a possible D gene (6 bases). Germline CDR1 and CDR2: SGDLS and YYNGEE. The CDR3 runs 20 residues. The V gene lost 0 bases and the J gene lost 0 bases, with 23 bases spanning the gap. The CDR3 DNA follows: TGTGCCAGCAGCGTAGTGGGTAGCGGAGTTGGGAATCCTAGCACAGATACGCAGTATTTT. It translates to CASSVVGSGVGNPSTDTQYF.

This clonotype has ten or more counts. As DNA, the CDR3 is TGTGCCAGTAGTAACGGGGTGAGGGTTAGCTCTGGGAATGAGCAGTTCTTC. Its translation is CASSNGVRVSSGNEQFF. This chain connects TRBV19 to TRBJ2-1; D possibly corresponds to TRBD2 (5 bases). Trimming cost V 4 bases and J 7 bases, with 23 bases left between them. Germline V gives CDR1 LNHDA, CDR2 SQIVND (reference sequence). This CDR3 contains 17 residues.

This clonotype was counted ten times or more. The chain carries TRBV7-9 and TRBJ2-1; D call uncertain. This CDR3 region has 12 residues. Trimming removed 0 bases from V and 10 bases from J, with 7 bases in between. Germline CDR1 reads SEHNR; CDR2 reads FQNEAQ (reference sequence). The CDR3 DNA follows: TGTGCCAGCAGCTTAGCGGGTGGCGAGCAGTTCTTC. Encoded protein: CASSLAGGEQFF.

This clonotype was observed at least ten times. The chain recombines TRBV13 with TRBJ1-1; D call uncertain. Germline CDR1 PRHDT, CDR2 FYEKMQ (reference sequence). The CDR3 is made up of 11 amino acids. Trimming took off 3 bases at V and 7 bases at J, with 6 bases between the two ends. For the CDR3, the DNA is TGTGCCAGCAGCTTGCAAAGTGAAGCTTTCTTT. Amino acid sequence: CASSLQSEAFF.

The chain employs TRBV28 and TRBJ1-1; D possibly corresponds to TRBD1 (6 bases). Per the germline V gene, CDR1 is MDHEN and CDR2 is SYDVKM. Trimming stripped 4 bases from V and 7 bases from J, with 10 bases between. The CDR3 runs 12 residues. The CDR3 loop is CASSSWTDEAFF. In nucleotides, the CDR3 is TGTGCCAGCAGTTCCTGGACAGATGAAGCTTTCTTT.

This clonotype was seen only a few times. V usage is TRBV5-1 and J usage is TRBJ1-4; D possibly corresponds to TRBD1 (6 bases). CDR1 and CDR2 (germline): SGHRS, YFSETQ. V dropped 4 bases and J dropped 12 bases, with 22 bases sitting between them. The CDR3 length is 15 residues. The CDR3 reads CASSLRGVDRSELFF. CDR3 DNA: TGCGCCAGCAGCCTCCGTGGGGTGGACAGATCTGAACTGTTTTTT.

The chain joins TRBV2 to TRBJ2-1, with D uncertain. The ends were cut back, 3 bases at V and 0 bases at J, with 24 bases in the middle. The CDR3 consists of 20 residues. Germline lookup yields CDR1 SNHLY and CDR2 FYNNEI. The CDR3 sequence: CASSDSHNPLPGSSYNEQFF. The CDR3 bases are TGTGCCAGCAGTGACTCCCATAATCCCCTACCGGGTAGCTCCTACAATGAGCAGTTCTTC.